The source of this T cell receptor beta chain is a study of cytomegalovirus exposure and HLA in healthy donors. V lost 0 bases, J lost 7 bases, and 8 bases stayed unmatched. CDR3 length equals 16 residues. Germline lookup yields CDR1 SGHRS and CDR2 YFSETQ. The primer mix had 60 Vbeta and 13 Jbeta primers. Data came from immunoSEQ multiplex PCR; TCRdb stores just in-frame clones and leaves some out. The sample carries tens of thousands of clones, more than 60% recorded once. V is TRBV5-1 and J is TRBJ2-1; 9 bases match TRBD2. Sequenced sample: PBMCs. The TCR comes from a male donor in good health and CMV-seropositive. CDR3 loop: CASSLAPGAGGNEQFF. CDR3 DNA sequence: TGCGCCAGCAGCTTGGCTCCCGGGGCGGGGGGGAATGAGCAGTTCTTC.